This entry features one T cell receptor (beta chain) sequence. Its antigen is not known. This entry belongs to a study of T cells in localized non-small cell lung cancer. The study, taken as a whole, reports: Multi-region tumor sequencing was not done, so intratumor heterogeneity could not be excluded. Clonality peaked in uninvolved adjacent lung rather than tumor. Turning up in adjacent lung were a median 57 of the top 100 tumor clones.

The table came from immunoSEQ multiplex PCR; TCRdb's copy has only in-frame clones and leaves some out. This table holds about 82,000 clones, around three quarters found once. This CDR3 comprises 15 residues. Trimming cost V 6 bases and J 1 base, with 13 bases left between them. Per germline, CDR1 LNHDA and CDR2 SQIVND (reference sequence). The material sequenced was PBMCs, taken before any cancer treatment. This clonotype was sampled from a man between 40 and 75 years old with stage II squamous cell lung carcinoma. The genes are TRBV19 and TRBJ1-3; D unclear. The CDR3: CASRGLGGSGNTIYF. CDR3 sequence (DNA): TGTGCCAGTAGAGGTTTGGGAGGTTCTGGAAACACCATATATTTT.